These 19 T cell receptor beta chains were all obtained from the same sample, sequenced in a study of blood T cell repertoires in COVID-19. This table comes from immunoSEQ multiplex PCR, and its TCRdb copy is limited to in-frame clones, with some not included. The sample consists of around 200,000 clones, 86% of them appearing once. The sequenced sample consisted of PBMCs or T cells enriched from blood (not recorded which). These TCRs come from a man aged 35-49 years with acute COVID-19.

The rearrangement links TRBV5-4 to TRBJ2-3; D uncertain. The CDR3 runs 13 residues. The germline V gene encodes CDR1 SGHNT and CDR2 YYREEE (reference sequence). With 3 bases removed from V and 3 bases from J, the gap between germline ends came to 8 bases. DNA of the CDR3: TGTGCCAGCAGCTCCGAGCAAACAGATACGCAGTATTTT. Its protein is CASSSEQTDTQYF.

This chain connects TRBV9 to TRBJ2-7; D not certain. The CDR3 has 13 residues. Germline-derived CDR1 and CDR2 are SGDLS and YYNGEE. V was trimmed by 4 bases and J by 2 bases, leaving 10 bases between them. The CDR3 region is CASSPSTTYEQYF. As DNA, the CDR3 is TGTGCCAGCAGCCCCAGTACGACCTACGAGCAGTACTTC.

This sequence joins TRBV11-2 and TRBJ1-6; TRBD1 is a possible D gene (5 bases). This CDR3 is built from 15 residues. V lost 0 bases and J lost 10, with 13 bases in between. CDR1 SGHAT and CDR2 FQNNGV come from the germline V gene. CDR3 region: CASSLDQGDGSPLHF. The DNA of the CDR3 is TGTGCCAGCAGCTTAGATCAAGGGGATGGATCACCCCTCCACTTT.

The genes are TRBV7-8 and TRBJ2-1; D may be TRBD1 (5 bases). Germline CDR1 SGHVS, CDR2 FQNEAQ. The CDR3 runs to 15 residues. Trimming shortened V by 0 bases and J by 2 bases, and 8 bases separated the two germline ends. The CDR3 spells CASSLAGAPYNEQFF. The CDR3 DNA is TGTGCCAGCAGCTTAGCAGGGGCCCCCTACAATGAGCAGTTCTTC.

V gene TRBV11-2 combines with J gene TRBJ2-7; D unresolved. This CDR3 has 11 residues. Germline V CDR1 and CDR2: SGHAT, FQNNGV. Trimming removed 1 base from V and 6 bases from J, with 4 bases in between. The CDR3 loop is CASSLASEQYF. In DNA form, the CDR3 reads TGTGCCAGCAGCTTAGCCTCCGAGCAGTACTTC.

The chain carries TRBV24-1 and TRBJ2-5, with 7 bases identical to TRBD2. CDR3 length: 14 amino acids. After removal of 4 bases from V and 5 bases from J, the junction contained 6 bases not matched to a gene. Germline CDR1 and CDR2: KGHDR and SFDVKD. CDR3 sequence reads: CATSDLGGKETQYF. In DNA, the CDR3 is TGTGCCACCAGTGACCTCGGGGGGAAGGAGACCCAGTACTTC.

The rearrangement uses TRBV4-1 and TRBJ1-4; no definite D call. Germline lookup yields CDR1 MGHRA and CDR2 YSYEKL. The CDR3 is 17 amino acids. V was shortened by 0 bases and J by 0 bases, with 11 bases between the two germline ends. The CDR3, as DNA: TGCGCCAGCAGCCAAGATTCTGCAGGCTCAACTAATGAAAAACTGTTTTTT. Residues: CASSQDSAGSTNEKLFF.

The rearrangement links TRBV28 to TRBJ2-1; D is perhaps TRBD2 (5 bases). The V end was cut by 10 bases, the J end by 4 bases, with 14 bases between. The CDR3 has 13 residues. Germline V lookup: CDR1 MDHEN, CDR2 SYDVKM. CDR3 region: CATGPGSYNEQFF. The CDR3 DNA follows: TGTGCCACCGGGCCGGGAAGTTACAATGAGCAGTTCTTC.

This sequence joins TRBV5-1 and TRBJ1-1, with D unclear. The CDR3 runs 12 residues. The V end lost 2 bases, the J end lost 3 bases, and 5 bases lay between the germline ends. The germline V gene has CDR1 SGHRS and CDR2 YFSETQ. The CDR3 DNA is TGCGCCAGCAGCTTAGTAGACACTGAAGCTTTCTTT. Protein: CASSLVDTEAFF.

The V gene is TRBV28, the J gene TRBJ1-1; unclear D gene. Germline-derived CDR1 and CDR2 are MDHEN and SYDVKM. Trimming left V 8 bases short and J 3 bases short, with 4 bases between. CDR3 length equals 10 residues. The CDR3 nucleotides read TGTGCCAGCCGGGACACTGAAGCTTTCTTT. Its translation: CASRDTEAFF. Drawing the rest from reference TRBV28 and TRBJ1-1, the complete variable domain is DVKVTQSSRYLVKRTGEKVFLECVQDMDHENMFWYRQDPGLGLRLIYFSYDVKMKEKGDIPEGYSVSREKKERFSLILESASTNQTSMYLCASRDTEAFFGQGTRLTVV.

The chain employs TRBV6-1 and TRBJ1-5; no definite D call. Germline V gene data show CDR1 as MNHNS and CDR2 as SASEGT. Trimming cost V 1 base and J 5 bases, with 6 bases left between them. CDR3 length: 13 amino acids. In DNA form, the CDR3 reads TGTGCCAGCAGTGAAGTTTACTATCAGCCCCAGCATTTT. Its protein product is CASSEVYYQPQHF.

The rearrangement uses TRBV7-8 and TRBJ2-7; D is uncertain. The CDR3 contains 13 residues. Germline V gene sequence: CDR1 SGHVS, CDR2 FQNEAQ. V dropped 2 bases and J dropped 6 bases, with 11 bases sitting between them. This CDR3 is CASSLTPVSEQYF. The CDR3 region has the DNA TGTGCCAGCAGCTTAACCCCGGTCTCCGAGCAGTACTTC.

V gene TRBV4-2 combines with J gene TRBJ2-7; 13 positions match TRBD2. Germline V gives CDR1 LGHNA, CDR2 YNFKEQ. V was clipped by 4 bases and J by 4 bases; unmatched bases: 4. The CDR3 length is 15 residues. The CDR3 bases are TGTGCCAGCAGCCGGACTAGCGGGAGAGGTTACGAGCAGTACTTC. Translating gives CASSRTSGRGYEQYF.

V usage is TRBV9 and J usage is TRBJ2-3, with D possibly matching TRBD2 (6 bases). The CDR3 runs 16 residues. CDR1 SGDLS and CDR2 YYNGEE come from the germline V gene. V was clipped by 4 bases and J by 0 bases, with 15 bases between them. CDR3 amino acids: CASSPPSGGSTDTQYF. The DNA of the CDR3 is TGTGCCAGCAGCCCCCCTTCCGGGGGTAGCACAGATACGCAGTATTTT.

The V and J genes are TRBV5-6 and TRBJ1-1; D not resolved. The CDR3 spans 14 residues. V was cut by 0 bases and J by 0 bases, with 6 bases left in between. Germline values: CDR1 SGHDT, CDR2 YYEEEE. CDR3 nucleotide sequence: TGTGCCAGCAGCTTGGGGCCAGTGAACACTGAAGCTTTCTTT. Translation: CASSLGPVNTEAFF.

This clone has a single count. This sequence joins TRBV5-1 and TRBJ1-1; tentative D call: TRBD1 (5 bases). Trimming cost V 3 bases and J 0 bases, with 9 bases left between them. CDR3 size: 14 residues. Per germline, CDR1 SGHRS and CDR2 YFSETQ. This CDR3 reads CASSWGVMNTEAFF. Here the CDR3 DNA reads TGCGCCAGCAGCTGGGGGGTCATGAACACTGAAGCTTTCTTT.

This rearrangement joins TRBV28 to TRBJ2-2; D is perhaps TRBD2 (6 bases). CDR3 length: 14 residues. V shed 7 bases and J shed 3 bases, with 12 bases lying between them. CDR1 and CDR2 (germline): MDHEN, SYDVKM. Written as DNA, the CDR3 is TGTGCCAGCACCTTAGCGGATTACACCGGGGAGCTGTTTTTT. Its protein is CASTLADYTGELFF.

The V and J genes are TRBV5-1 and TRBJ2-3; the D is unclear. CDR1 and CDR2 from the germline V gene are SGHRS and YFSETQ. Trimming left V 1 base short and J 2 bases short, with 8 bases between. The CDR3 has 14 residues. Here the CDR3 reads CASSLRQVTDTQYF. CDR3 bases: TGCGCCAGCAGCTTGAGGCAGGTCACAGATACGCAGTATTTT.

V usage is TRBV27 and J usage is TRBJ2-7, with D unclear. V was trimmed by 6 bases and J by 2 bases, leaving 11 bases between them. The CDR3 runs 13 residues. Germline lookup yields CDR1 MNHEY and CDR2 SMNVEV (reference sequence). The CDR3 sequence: CASRFQFAYEQYF. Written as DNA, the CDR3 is TGTGCCAGCAGATTCCAATTTGCCTACGAGCAGTACTTC.